Sequencing of this T cell receptor (beta chain) was carried out in a study of shared clonotypes between healthy human individuals. Study-wide results and caveats: Around 5.4% of naive CD4 clonotypes were common to several donors.

Comment on this clone: Its target is not known.

Method: immunoSEQ multiplex PCR; TCRdb's copy keeps in-frame clones and lacks some. The sample carries just over 2,000,000 clones, roughly 96% recorded once. Trimming removed 5 bases from V and 2 bases from J, with 16 bases in between. The germline V gene has CDR1 SGHVT and CDR2 SQSDAQ. This CDR3 spans 16 amino acids. The rearrangement joins TRBV7-4 to TRBJ1-5; D perhaps matches TRBD1 (6 bases). Sequencing used naive CD4+ T cells sorted from blood. Subset here: CD45RA+ positively selected. The TCR comes from a man aged 18 to 29 in good health. The CDR3 nucleotides read TGTGCCAGCAGCCCGAGCAGGGGCACGGGCAATCAGCCCCAGCATTTT. This gives the protein CASSPSRGTGNQPQHF. Combining the CDR3 with reference TRBV7-4 and TRBJ1-5 gives the whole variable domain GAGVSQSPRYKVAKRGRDVALRCDSISGHVTLYWYRQTLGQGSEVLTYSQSDAQRDKSGRPSGRFSAERPERSVSTLKIQRTEQGDSAVYLCASSPSRGTGNQPQHFGDGTRLSIL.